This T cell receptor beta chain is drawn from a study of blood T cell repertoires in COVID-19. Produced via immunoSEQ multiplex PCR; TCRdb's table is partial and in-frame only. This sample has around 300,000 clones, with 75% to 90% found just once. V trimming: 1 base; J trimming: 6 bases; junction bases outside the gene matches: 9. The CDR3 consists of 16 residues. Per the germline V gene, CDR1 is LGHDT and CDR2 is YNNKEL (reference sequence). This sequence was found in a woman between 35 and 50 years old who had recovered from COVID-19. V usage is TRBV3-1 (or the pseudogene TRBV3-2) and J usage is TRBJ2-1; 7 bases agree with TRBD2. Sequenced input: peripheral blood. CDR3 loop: CASSQVASGTINEQFF. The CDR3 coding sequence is TGTGCCAGCAGCCAAGTAGCAAGCGGGACTATCAATGAGCAGTTCTTC.